This T cell receptor (beta chain) was captured in a study of blood T cell repertoires in COVID-19. The CDR3 has 16 amino acids. V was clipped by 7 bases and J by 1 base; unmatched bases: 11. Germline V gene lookup returns CDR1 SGHRS and CDR2 YFSETQ. How the authors handled the data: Estimation of nucleated cell counts relied on the amplification of reference gene primers. Data came from immunoSEQ multiplex PCR; TCRdb stores just in-frame clones and leaves some out. For V, J and clone size, that table is used; D and trimming come from the DNA. The data contain roughly 360,000 clones, 70% to 85% of them singletons.

The material sequenced was peripheral blood. This chain joins TRBV5-1 and TRBJ2-3, with 8 bases identical to TRBD2. The sequence derives from a human donor with acute or convalescent COVID-19. The donor label of this sample is uncertain. CDR3 DNA: TGCGCCAGCCGCCGCCGGGCGGGAGGTGGCACAGATACGCAGTATTTT. Translating gives CASRRRAGGGTDTQYF.